Listed below are T cell receptor beta chains from one sample, sequenced in a study of T cells after posttransplantation cyclophosphamide. Method: immunoSEQ multiplex PCR; TCRdb's copy keeps in-frame clones and lacks some. The sample holds 30,000 to 45,000 clones, approximately 78% seen once. The sequencing here drew on CD4+ T cells sorted from blood, taken 1,800 to 2,000 days after a stem cell transplant with posttransplant cyclophosphamide. Receptors originate from a female patient aged 40 to 50 who received an allogeneic stem cell transplant from a related donor, was CMV-positive, and had no GVHD. The graft donor may have contributed some T cells. CDR3s include the opening cysteine and the closing phenylalanine or tryptophan. D genes are given only for firm matches. Expanded clones get a size class; other rows say once, few or many, or leave the size out.

J,size,V,D,DNA,CDR3
TRBJ1-6,few,TRBV28,NA,TGTGCCAGCATCCCCGGGGGACGGATTAATTCACCCCTCCACTTT,CASIPGGRINSPLHF
TRBJ2-7,NA,TRBV18,TRBD1,TGTGCCAGCTCACCACGGGGACAGGGTAACTACGAGCAGTACTTC,CASSPRGQGNYEQYF
TRBJ1-4,NA,TRBV6-5,NA,TGTGCCAGCAGTTACTCGAATCAGTTTCGAGAAAAACTGTTTTTT,CASSYSNQFREKLFF
TRBJ1-1,few,TRBV13,TRBD1,TGTGCCAGCAGCCTCCGGGACAGGGTATTTGAAGCTTTCTTT,CASSLRDRVFEAFF
TRBJ1-2,NA,TRBV6-5,TRBD1,TGTGCCGCCGCCCGCCACAGGGGCTATGGCTACACCTTC,CAAARHRGYGYTF
TRBJ1-5,NA,TRBV10-3,NA,TGTGCTATTCGGGATTCAGGTAGCAATCAGCCCCAGCATTTT,CAIRDSGSNQPQHF
TRBJ2-3,NA,TRBV21-1,NA,TGTGCCAAACACCGGGGGGCCTTCGGAGATACGCAGTATTTT,CAKHRGAFGDTQYF
TRBJ2-7,NA,TRBV2,TRBD2,TGTGCCAGCTGTCCTTCGGGGGGCTCCTACGAGCAGTACTTC,CASCPSGGSYEQYF
TRBJ1-2,NA,TRBV5-1,NA,TGCGCCAGCAGCAAAGTACCAGGGGAAGGCTATGGCTACACCTTC,CASSKVPGEGYGYTF
TRBJ2-7,NA,TRBV5-1,NA,TGCGCCAGCAGCGGCGGGATCGGGGCCTACGAGCAGTACTTC,CASSGGIGAYEQYF
TRBJ1-1,NA,TRBV6-5,NA,TGTGCCAGCAGTTACGTCCACGCCGGGACTATAGCTTTCTTT,CASSYVHAGTIAFF
TRBJ2-2,few,TRBV6-5,NA,TGTGCCAGCAGTAGAGGCAATGACGGGGAGCTGTTTTTT,CASSRGNDGELFF
TRBJ1-2,NA,TRBV5-4,NA,TGTGCCAGCAGTTCAATTATCGACAGGTCTGGCTACACCTTC,CASSSIIDRSGYTF
TRBJ2-2,NA,TRBV7-3,TRBD2,TGTGCCAGCAGTACCGTCGGACTAGCGGGGGGCTCCAACACCGGGGAGCTGTTTTTT,CASSTVGLAGGSNTGELFF
TRBJ2-7,NA,TRBV12-2,NA,TGTGCAAGTCGCTTAGCGCCCTACCACAGGCACACCTACGAGCAGTACTTC,CASRLAPYHRHTYEQYF
TRBJ2-1,NA,TRBV21-1,NA,TGTGCCAGCAGCCCCCCCCGACAGGGATTCTACAATGAGCAGTTCTTC,CASSPPRQGFYNEQFF
TRBJ1-1,NA,TRBV11-2,NA,TGTGCCAGCAGCCGAAACCCACTTGAAGCTTTCTTT,CASSRNPLEAFF
TRBJ2-6,NA,TRBV28,TRBD1,TGTGCCAGCAGTTTCACCCAGGGGGCTTATGGGGCCAACGTCCTGACTTTC,CASSFTQGAYGANVLTF
TRBJ1-2,NA,TRBV6-1,NA,TGTGCCAGCAGTGAATCGGGAAACTATGGCTACACCTTC,CASSESGNYGYTF
TRBJ2-2,NA,TRBV6-4,TRBD1,TGTGCCAGCAGTGGTCGGACAGGGGGCACCGGGGAGCTGTTTTTT,CASSGRTGGTGELFF
TRBJ1-5,NA,TRBV19,TRBD1,TGTGCCAGTATGGGGGGACAGGGGGCAGTTGGGAATCAGCCCCAGCATTTT,CASMGGQGAVGNQPQHF
TRBJ2-7,NA,TRBV5-1,TRBD1,TGCGCCAGCTCTAGAGAGGGGGCTGATGAGCAGTACTTC,CASSREGADEQYF
TRBJ1-2,NA,TRBV5-1,NA,TGCGCCAGCAGCTTGGGGGGCGGGGAACTTGGCTACACCTTC,CASSLGGGELGYTF
TRBJ2-1,NA,TRBV7-6,TRBD2,TGTGCCAGCAGCTTAGTACGGCTAGCGGGGGCCGATGAGCAGTTCTTC,CASSLVRLAGADEQFF
TRBJ2-7,NA,TRBV11-1,NA,TGTGCCAGCAGCTTAGAACAGCTGCCCTCCTACGAGCAGTACTTC,CASSLEQLPSYEQYF
TRBJ1-3,NA,TRBV9,NA,TGTGCCAGCAGCGTATGGGGCGAGGCTGGAAACACCATATATTTT,CASSVWGEAGNTIYF
TRBJ2-5,NA,TRBV4-2,NA,TGTGCCAGCAGTCAAACTCGAAGAGTGATAGAGACCCAGTACTTC,CASSQTRRVIETQYF
TRBJ2-1,NA,TRBV15,NA,TGTGCCACCAGCAGACGTATCGGACATAAAGAGTTCTTC,CATSRRIGHKEFF
TRBJ2-5,NA,TRBV5-1,TRBD2,TGCGCCAGCTCCCTAGCGGGGGGAGGGGAGACCCAGTACTTC,CASSLAGGGETQYF
TRBJ2-5,NA,TRBV27,TRBD1,TGTGCCAGCAGTTCTCGGACAGGGGTTCGAGAGACCCAGTACTTC,CASSSRTGVRETQYF
TRBJ1-3,NA,TRBV2,NA,TGTGCCAGCGCGCGCGGGCGAGTCTCTGGAAACACCATATATTTT,CASARGRVSGNTIYF
TRBJ2-2,NA,TRBV15,NA,TGTGCCACCAGCAGAGATCTTCCCGATACTGAGATAGCGGAGCTTATCGGGGAGCTGTTTTTT,CATSRDLPDTEIAELIGELFF
TRBJ2-2,few,TRBV5-7,TRBD1,TGTGCCAGCCGGGACAGGGGCAACACCGGGGAGCTGTTTTTT,CASRDRGNTGELFF
TRBJ1-1,NA,TRBV29-1,NA,TGCAGCGACGGAGGGGGGGAGGGGTACTCTGAAGCTTTCTTT,CSDGGGEGYSEAFF
TRBJ2-7,NA,TRBV28,NA,TGTGCCAGCAGTTCGCTTGGGACTGACGCCTACGAGCAGTACTTC,CASSSLGTDAYEQYF
TRBJ2-5,NA,TRBV5-1,TRBD1,TGCGCCAGCAGGGCTGGGACAGGGTCCGAGACCCAGTACTTC,CASRAGTGSETQYF
TRBJ1-5,once,TRBV19,NA,TGTGCCAGTAGTACAGCTACAGGTAGCAATCAGCCCCAGCATTTT,CASSTATGSNQPQHF
TRBJ2-7,NA,TRBV7-2,NA,TGTGCCAGCAGCCGGGGTCCCGAGCAGTACTTC,CASSRGPEQYF
TRBJ2-3,few,TRBV2,NA,TGTGCCAGCAGTGAACAACTGAAGACAGATACGCAGTATTTT,CASSEQLKTDTQYF
TRBJ1-1,NA,TRBV19,TRBD1,TGTGCCAGTAGTACCCTCGGACAGGGCCGGGGAGCTTTCTTT,CASSTLGQGRGAFF
TRBJ2-3,NA,TRBV7-2,TRBD2,TGTGCCAGCAGCTTAGTCCTAGCGGGGACGGATACGCAGTATTTT,CASSLVLAGTDTQYF
TRBJ2-3,NA,TRBV9,NA,TGTGCCAGCGGGTCCGGGGATACGCAGTATTTT,CASGSGDTQYF